This TCR beta chain was identified during a study of T cells in localized non-small cell lung cancer (dated by TCRdb to 2018 to 2020). Notes on the research overall: The study examined T cell repertoires in 200 to 300 patients with early-stage NSCLC and compared tumors with uninvolved tumor-adjacent lungs. The cohort comprised 200 to 300 treatment-naïve NSCLC patients with resected, localized lung tumors. Of the NSCLC patients, roughly 130 were male and 85 to 110 were female, and the mean age was approximately 66 years.

At diagnosis, peripheral blood, uninvolved tumor-adjacent lung and tumor were collected and were preserved as a mix of fresh-frozen and FFPE material. What the research found in general, with its limitations: Longer overall survival was associated with higher blood T cell density, whereas shorter survival was associated with higher adjacent-lung clonality. Uninvolved tumor-adjacent lung showed the highest T cell clonality, higher than tumor, which suggests more focused antigenic responses in the uninvolved tumor-adjacent lung. A median of approximately 62 of the top 100 tumor clones turned up in the paired uninvolved adjacent lung, and around 27 of those clones also ranked among the top 100 of that same adjacent lung. Because multi-region tumor sequencing was not performed, intratumor heterogeneity could not be ruled out. Because the study design was exploratory, TCR variables were selected using unadjusted p-values without false-discovery rate correction.

TCR beta CDR3 regions were sequenced from DNA using the immunoSEQ Assay. On the authors' methods: To compute T cell density, TCR beta template counts were normalized to usable DNA, which was estimated by amplifying housekeeping genes. The preseqR package was used to estimate richness by extrapolating to 400,000 templates for PBMC samples and to 120,000 templates for tissue samples. Clonality was taken to be one minus Pielou's evenness. Differential abundance testing on productive amino-acid clonotypes, with a minimum total count of 5 and an alpha of 0.1, was used to identify tissue-enriched TCRs. The Jaccard Index and the Morisita Overlap Index were used to measure how much the repertoires overlapped between compartments. GLIPH clustered TCR beta CDR3s with public tetramer-defined viral CDR3s; viral motifs required at least three viral sequences plus V-gene enrichment. The source is immuneACCESS, and TCRdb retained only in-frame sequences with V and J called. Part of the clones is not carried over; for the studies checked, unresolved V genes explain less than half of this, and the remainder is unexplained. For V, J and clone size, that table is used; D and trimming come from the DNA. This sample gives approximately 2,500 clones in total; roughly a third of them show up just once. The top ten clonotypes cover about 14% of the sample.

Reading from cysteine to phenylalanine, the CDR3 counts 15 amino acids. This entry keeps only the CDR3 DNA: 45 bases, framed from base 1. The germline V gene provides CDR1 MNHGY and CDR2 SAAAGT. The junction carries 17 bases between V and J, which are trimmed by 6 bases and 3 bases respectively. Comments on this clone: The antigen it binds to is not known. No much larger clone is present one base from it, and per-base qualities are unavailable.

The sample in question was lung tumor tissue, obtained before any cancer treatment. The sequence joins TRBV6-8 to TRBJ1-1; the D region possibly corresponds to TRBD1 (6 bases align). This sequence originates from a man between 40 and 75 years old with stage II lung adenocarcinoma. The nucleotides are TGTGCCAGCAGGACGCTACAGGGAGGCGACACTGAAGCTTTCTTT. Its amino acids are CASRTLQGGDTEAFF.